Listed here are 6 T cell receptor beta chains from one sample, sequenced in a study of T-cell memory formation after mild COVID-19. TCRdb analysed the 5' RACE reads with MiXCR anew, one entry per CDR3 protein. The sample includes fewer than 350,000 distinct CDR3 sequences, about a sixth of them seen just once. The specimen sequenced was PBMCs or a T cell subset sorted from them (not recorded which). The receptor source for this set is a man between 18 and 29 years old who had mild COVID-19 (a few samples of this study predate the infection). Cell type and time point are not known.

This clonotype was recorded many times. The V and J genes are TRBV5-1 and TRBJ2-5; 9 bases are shared with TRBD2. Germline CDR1 SGHRS, CDR2 YFSETQ. CDR3 length: 15 residues. With 5 bases clipped from V and 1 base from J, the junction kept 6 bases outside the gene matches. The CDR3 region is CASSRLAGPQETQYF. In DNA, the CDR3 is TGCGCCAGCAGTCGGCTAGCGGGGCCCCAAGAGACCCAGTACTTC. Combining the CDR3 with reference TRBV5-1 and TRBJ2-5 gives the whole variable domain KAGVTQTPRYLIKTRGQQVTLSCSPISGHRSVSWYQQTPGQGLQFLFEYFSETQRNKGNFPGRFSGRQFSNSRSEMNVSTLELGDSALYLCASSRLAGPQETQYFGPGTRLLVL.

The V and J genes are TRBV9 and TRBJ2-2, with D unclear. The germline V gene has CDR1 SGDLS and CDR2 YYNGEE. Between the trimmed V and J ends, which lost 2 bases and 6 bases, there was a span of 5 bases. This CDR3 spans 12 amino acids. The DNA for the CDR3 is TGTGCCAGCAGCGTCAACGCCGGGGAGCTGTTTTTT. It encodes CASSVNAGELFF.

This clonotype has just a few counts. CDR3 DNA sequence: TGCGCCAGCAGCCTGCCGGACAGGGGCGTCGATGAGCAGTTCTTC. Protein: CASSLPDRGVDEQFF. The chain carries TRBV5-1 and TRBJ2-1; 9 bases align to TRBD1. The CDR3 has 15 residues. V shed 4 bases, J shed 8 bases, and the junction held 10 bases outside the gene matches. Germline loops: CDR1 SGHRS, CDR2 YFSETQ.

The rearrangement joins TRBV19 to TRBJ2-7, with D maybe TRBD1 (6 bases). V lost 9 bases and J 0 bases, leaving 9 bases between the germline ends. The CDR3 loop spans 12 amino acids. The germline gives CDR1 LNHDA, CDR2 SQIVND (reference sequence). The CDR3 bases are TGTGCCAGCGGACAGAACTCCTACGAGCAGTACTTC. Translation: CASGQNSYEQYF. Based on the CDR3 plus reference TRBV19 and TRBJ2-7, the full variable domain is DGGITQSPKYLFRKEGQNVTLSCEQNLNHDAMYWYRQDPGQGLRLIYYSQIVNDFQKGDIAEGYSVSREKKESFPLTVTSAQKNPTAFYLCASGQNSYEQYFGPGTRLTVT.

The V call is TRBV30, the J call TRBJ2-1; D is uncertain. Germline CDR1 GTSNPN, CDR2 SVGIG (reference sequence). V was pared by 3 bases and J by 8 bases, with 8 bases between. This CDR3 region has 11 residues. CDR3 residues: CAWSPRYEQFF. The CDR3 DNA follows: TGTGCCTGGAGCCCCAGGTATGAGCAGTTCTTC. The variable domain in full, with the rest retrieved from reference TRBV30 and TRBJ2-1, is SQTIHQWPATLVQPVGSPLSLECTVEGTSNPNLYWYRQAAGRGLQLLFYSVGIGQISSEVPQNLSASRPQDRQFILSSKKLLLSDSGFYLCAWSPRYEQFFGPGTRLTVL.

The J gene is TRBJ1-5, the V gene TRBV7-8, with a tentative D call TRBD1 (6 bases). V was cut by 4 bases and J by 3 bases, with 25 bases left in between. The CDR3 contains 19 residues. CDR1 and CDR2 from the germline V gene are SGHVS and FQNEAQ. The CDR3 DNA reads TGTGCCAGCAGCTCGAATTTAATACAGGGCCCCGGGATCAATCAGCCCCAGCATTTT. This sequence encodes CASSSNLIQGPGINQPQHF.